These 13 T cell receptor beta chains came from one sample sequenced in a study of T cell responses to AZD1222 COVID-19 vaccine. Generated by immunoSEQ multiplex PCR, the TCRdb table keeps only in-frame clones and is missing some. The sample comprises 130,000 or so clones, 90% of which are singletons, and about 7% rests with the top ten. The sample here was peripheral blood, taken on day 0 of AZD1222 vaccination. These receptors originate from an adult in good health.

The rearrangement joins TRBV3-1 (or the pseudogene TRBV3-2) to TRBJ1-1; TRBD1 might be the D (6 bases). V lost 4 bases to trimming and J lost 1 base, with 13 bases between them. Germline lookup yields CDR1 LGHDT and CDR2 YNNKEL (reference sequence). CDR3 length: 15 residues. The DNA of the CDR3 is TGTGCCAGCAGCCCCGACCAGGGGTCGAACACTGAAGCTTTCTTT. Protein product: CASSPDQGSNTEAFF.

The gene calls are TRBV7-8 and TRBJ2-7; either TRBD1 or TRBD2 may supply D (6 bases each). V gave up 1 base and J gave up 5 bases, with 9 bases separating them. Germline lookup yields CDR1 SGHVS and CDR2 FQNEAQ. CDR3 length: 13 residues. CDR3 sequence: CASSLGGGHEQYF. CDR3 in DNA: TGTGCCAGCAGCTTAGGAGGGGGGCACGAGCAGTACTTC.

This clone was seen only once. This CDR3 reads CASSVRRGGTGELFF. For the CDR3, the DNA is TGTGCCAGCAGTGTCCGACGGGGGGGCACCGGGGAGCTGTTTTTT. V is TRBV2 and J is TRBJ2-2; 8 nucleotides line up with TRBD2. V trimming: 4 bases; J trimming: 4 bases; junction bases outside the gene matches: 5. CDR1 is SNHLY and CDR2 is FYNNEI in the germline V gene. The CDR3 extends over 15 amino acids.

This clone was recorded a few times. J is TRBJ1-4 and V is TRBV6-5; 8 bases line up with TRBD1. This CDR3 has 13 residues. CDR1 is MNHEY, CDR2 SVGAGI, per germline. J gave up 8 bases and V 6 bases, and 5 bases lay outside the gene matches. The CDR3 protein is CASRGRGREKLFF. The CDR3 coding sequence is TGTGCCAGCAGGGGCAGGGGGCGGGAAAAACTGTTTTTT.

V gene TRBV6-5 combines with J gene TRBJ2-7; no definite D call. V was pared by 6 bases and J by 4 bases, with 19 bases between. In germline, CDR1 is MNHEY, CDR2 SVGAGI. CDR3 length equals 15 residues. CDR3: CASSLRSRQLYEQYF. CDR3 DNA: TGTGCCAGCAGCCTACGGAGTCGGCAGCTTTACGAGCAGTACTTC.

The rearrangement uses TRBV27 and TRBJ1-2; 7 bases agree with TRBD1. The CDR3 loop spans 18 amino acids. From germline, CDR1 is MNHEY and CDR2 SMNVEV (reference sequence). V was pared by 3 bases and J by 1 base, with 14 bases of the junction left unmatched. The CDR3 region is CASSFRRAAGGSNYGYTF. The CDR3 DNA is TGTGCCAGCAGTTTCCGACGGGCGGCAGGGGGGAGTAACTATGGCTACACCTTC.

This chain links TRBV28 with TRBJ1-6, with 8 bases fitting TRBD1. The germline CDR1 and CDR2 sequences are MDHEN and SYDVKM. CDR3 length: 16 amino acids. The V gene end was trimmed by 8 bases and the J gene end by 9 bases; junction bases not matched to a gene: 15. The CDR3 nucleotides are TGTGCCAGCGCCCCGCCTTACGCAGGGGGCAGTTCACCCCTCCACTTT. Its protein product is CASAPPYAGGSSPLHF.

The V and J genes are TRBV5-6 and TRBJ1-2, with D hard to call. The CDR3 loop spans 15 amino acids. V lost 0 bases to trimming and J lost 4 bases, with 13 bases between them. CDR1 SGHDT and CDR2 YYEEEE come from the germline V gene. The CDR3 DNA reads TGTGCCAGCAGCTTGGGTCTTATAGCCTCCTATGGCTACACCTTC. It yields the protein CASSLGLIASYGYTF.

V usage is TRBV5-4 and J usage is TRBJ2-5; either TRBD1 or TRBD2 may supply D (6 bases each). Germline lookup yields CDR1 SGHNT and CDR2 YYREEE (reference sequence). V was trimmed by 4 bases and J by 3 bases, leaving 16 bases between them. The CDR3 extends over 15 amino acids. In nucleotides, the CDR3 is TGTGCCAGCAGCGTGGGAAGGGGGGAAAAAGAGACCCAGTACTTC. It translates to CASSVGRGEKETQYF.

On this clone itself: At one end, the junction sequence differs from germline, possibly due to a read error. The chain combines TRBV28 with TRBJ1-5; D remains unclear. Per the germline V gene, CDR1 is MDHEN and CDR2 is SYDVKM. The CDR3 sequence is 13 residues long. In nucleotides, the CDR3 is TGTGCCAGCAATAATCAAAGGAAAGAGCCCCCGCATTTT. The encoded protein is CASNNQRKEPPHF.

CDR3 sequence reads: CASSDSIAGGRSEQFF. The CDR3 nucleotides are TGTGCCAGCAGTGACTCGATAGCGGGGGGGAGGAGTGAGCAGTTCTTC. The gene calls are TRBV6-4 and TRBJ2-1, with 11 bases aligning to TRBD2. Germline CDR1 and CDR2: MRHNA and SNTAGT. Germline trimming cut 0 bases from V and 9 bases from J; bases unmatched to any gene: 7. The CDR3 contains 16 residues.

The rearrangement joins TRBV19 to TRBJ1-2; possible D gene TRBD1, 6 bases. Trimming took off 5 bases at V and 5 bases at J, with 9 bases between the two ends. The CDR3 sequence is 12 residues long. The germline gives CDR1 LNHDA, CDR2 SQIVND (reference sequence). The CDR3 spells CASSSGVYGYTF. The CDR3 DNA is TGTGCCAGTAGTTCAGGGGTGTATGGCTACACCTTC.

The genes are TRBV28 and TRBJ2-7; D uncertain. Trimming shortened V by 2 bases and J by 5 bases, and 7 bases separated the two germline ends. Germline V CDR1 and CDR2: MDHEN, SYDVKM. The CDR3 contains 12 residues. CDR3 DNA sequence: TGTGCCAGCAGTTTAGCCCCGGACGAGCAGTACTTC. Translated: CASSLAPDEQYF.